These 8 T cell receptor beta chains were all obtained from the same sample, sequenced in a study of neurological immune-mediated disorders. Each CDR3 protein gets one entry after TCRdb re-called the 5' RACE reads with MiXCR. The data hold roughly 10,000 distinct CDR3 sequences, with 20% to 25% observed a single time. The material sequenced was CD8+ T cells from blood. These receptors were obtained from a woman aged 40 to 50 with multiple sclerosis.

By share, this clonotype counts as medium-sized (0.01 to 0.1%). V usage is TRBV9 and J usage is TRBJ2-3; 8 bases are a match to TRBD2. V gave up 3 bases and J gave up 2 bases; unmatched junction bases: 5. From germline, CDR1 is SGDLS and CDR2 YYNGEE. The length of the CDR3 is 15 residues. This CDR3 is CASSEAGGNTDTQYF. As DNA, the CDR3 is TGTGCCAGCAGCGAGGCGGGGGGCAACACAGATACGCAGTATTTT.

The chain recombines TRBV4-2 with TRBJ2-1; 9 positions match TRBD2. From germline, CDR1 is LGHNA and CDR2 YNFKEQ. Trimming cost V 2 bases and J 5 bases; bases outside gene matches: 10. This CDR3 has 17 residues. Here the CDR3 DNA reads TGTGCCAGCAGCCAACAAGCCGGGACTAGCCCTAACAATGAGCAGTTCTTC. Protein product: CASSQQAGTSPNNEQFF.

This clonotype was found many times. The chain joins TRBV3-1 to TRBJ1-1, with D unresolved. V lost 4 bases to trimming and J lost 0 bases, with 9 bases between them. CDR1 is LGHDT, CDR2 YNNKEL, per germline (reference sequence). This CDR3 region has 14 residues. CDR3 coding DNA: TGTGCCAGCAGCCTTATGACGGTGAACACTGAAGCTTTCTTT. Translated, it gives CASSLMTVNTEAFF.

This clonotype was detected ten times or more. The chain couples TRBV7-8 to TRBJ1-6; D not resolved. The germline CDR1 and CDR2 sequences are SGHVS and FQNEAQ. The CDR3 has 13 residues. Trimming left V 3 bases short and J 9 bases short, with 9 bases between. CDR3 sequence: CASSLDAGSPLHF. In DNA, the CDR3 is TGTGCCAGCAGCTTGGATGCTGGTTCACCCCTCCACTTT.

This clonotype was detected a few times. This chain connects TRBV24-1 to TRBJ2-3; D is undetermined. There are 15 residues in the CDR3. V shed 6 bases and J shed 6 bases, with 18 bases lying between them. Germline loops: CDR1 KGHDR, CDR2 SFDVKD. The CDR3 DNA reads as TGTGCCACCAGTCAATGGGCGGCCCCGGTGGATACGCAGTATTTT. This translates into CATSQWAAPVDTQYF.

In this sample, this clonotype turned up many times. This chain uses TRBV7-6 with TRBJ2-7, with 7 bases fitting TRBD1. This CDR3 comprises 18 residues. The germline V gene encodes CDR1 SGHVS and CDR2 FNYEAQ. V shed 1 base and J 3 bases; nucleotides not matched to a gene: 15. In DNA form, the CDR3 reads TGTGCCAGCAGCTTAGGGGGACCCTTTACGACAGGGAGCTACGAGCAGTACTTC. Protein product: CASSLGGPFTTGSYEQYF.

This clonotype showed up many times. V and J are TRBV12-3 or TRBV12-4 and TRBJ2-5, with D possibly called TRBD1 or TRBD2 (6 bases each). CDR3 length: 13 amino acids. V lost 4 bases and J lost 4, with 10 bases in between. CDR3: CASSWGAGETQYF. In nucleotides, the CDR3 is TGTGCCAGCAGTTGGGGGGCGGGAGAGACCCAGTACTTC.

In this sample, this clonotype turned up many times. V usage is TRBV4-2 and J usage is TRBJ2-1; D perhaps matches TRBD2 (7 bases). The germline V and J ends were trimmed by 0 bases and 6 bases, with 15 bases remaining between them. Germline V CDR1 and CDR2: LGHNA, YNFKEQ. The CDR3 totals 16 residues. Here the CDR3 reads CASSQDPGGGGNEQFF. CDR3 sequence (DNA): TGTGCCAGCAGCCAAGATCCCGGGGGAGGGGGCAATGAGCAGTTCTTC.